One sample yielded the 26 T cell receptor beta chains listed below, sequenced in a study of blood T cell repertoires in COVID-19. Sequenced by immunoSEQ multiplex PCR; TCRdb stores in-frame clones only, minus some. Found here are 150,000 to 200,000 clones, around 86% of them singletons; the top ten hold under 9.5%. The sequencing sample was made of peripheral blood. These receptors originate from a man aged 45 to 65 with active or convalescent COVID-19.

In its sample, this clone was seen once. The CDR3 DNA follows: TGTGCCAGCAGCACCCCCCTTGGGGGCCCGGGGCAAGAGACCCAGTACTTC. As protein: CASSTPLGGPGQETQYF. The chain couples TRBV21-1 to TRBJ2-5; the table gives TRBD1 as D, unverified against the DNA. TRBV21-1 is a recognized pseudogene. The CDR3 spans 17 residues.

The chain recombines TRBV23-1 with TRBJ1-2; tentative D call: TRBD1 (5 bases). TRBV23-1 is an ORF for which the function is uncertain. The length of the CDR3 is 13 residues. V was shortened by 7 bases and J by 0 bases, with 9 bases between the two germline ends. The CDR3: CASTPQANYGYTF. CDR3 in DNA: TGCGCCAGCACCCCACAGGCTAACTATGGCTACACCTTC.

The rearrangement links TRBV24-1 to TRBJ2-5; 10 bases align to TRBD1. Germline loops: CDR1 KGHDR, CDR2 SFDVKD. Unmatched junction bases numbered 5, after V lost 3 bases and J lost 5 bases. The CDR3 sequence is 15 residues long. The CDR3 spells CATSDPTGGWETQYF. In nucleotides, the CDR3 is TGTGCCACCAGTGATCCGACAGGGGGCTGGGAGACCCAGTACTTC.

As concerns this clone: Other DNA sequences in the same sample also yield this CDR3. The rearrangement joins TRBV5-6 to TRBJ2-7; D not certain. This CDR3 region has 13 residues. Germline CDR1 SGHDT, CDR2 YYEEEE. V lost 2 bases and J 5 bases, leaving 11 bases between the germline ends. CDR3 residues: CASSFRGLDEQYF. The CDR3 coding sequence is TGTGCCAGCAGCTTTAGAGGCCTGGACGAGCAGTACTTC.

This chain joins TRBV28 and TRBJ2-7; D unclear. Germline values: CDR1 MDHEN, CDR2 SYDVKM. The CDR3 sequence is 11 residues long. Trimming shortened V by 10 bases and J by 2 bases, and 9 bases separated the two germline ends. This CDR3 is CATSVAYEQYF. DNA for the CDR3: TGTGCCACCTCAGTCGCCTACGAGCAGTACTTC.

V usage is TRBV3-1 (or the pseudogene TRBV3-2) and J usage is TRBJ2-7; 7 bases are shared with TRBD1. CDR3 length: 15 amino acids. V dropped 1 base and J dropped 0; count of bases not matched to a gene: 3. Germline CDR1 is LGHDT and CDR2 is YNNKEL (reference sequence). In DNA, the CDR3 is TGTGCCAGCAGCCAAGTCTGGGACAGCTCCTACGAGCAGTACTTC. It yields the protein CASSQVWDSSYEQYF.

The V call is TRBV24-1, the J call TRBJ2-5; TRBD1 might be the D (6 bases). Germline V lookup: CDR1 KGHDR, CDR2 SFDVKD. Trimming pared 0 bases from V and 2 bases from J, leaving 9 bases between. There are 15 residues in the CDR3. The DNA of the CDR3 is TGTGCCACCAGTGATTTGACAGGGTTTCAAGAGACCCAGTACTTC. Translation: CATSDLTGFQETQYF.

This clone has just one count. CDR3 sequence: CASSPTSGTGEQPQHF. The CDR3 DNA is TGTGCCAGCAGCCCCACTTCCGGGACAGGAGAGCAGCCCCAGCATTTT. The gene calls are TRBV7-6 and TRBJ1-5; 8 nucleotides line up with TRBD1. The CDR3 length is 16 residues. Germline lookup yields CDR1 SGHVS and CDR2 FNYEAQ. J was trimmed by 7 bases and V by 5 bases; bases with no gene match: 13.

V and J are TRBV25-1 and TRBJ1-2, with 7 bases fitting TRBD1. The CDR3 extends over 15 amino acids. Germline V lookup: CDR1 MGHDK, CDR2 SYGVNS. Trimming cost V 4 bases and J 4 bases; bases outside gene matches: 9. This chain's CDR3 is CASSVNRGESYGYTF. The CDR3 bases are TGTGCCAGCAGTGTTAACAGGGGCGAATCCTATGGCTACACCTTC.

The J gene is TRBJ2-1, the V gene TRBV7-2, with D perhaps TRBD1 (6 bases). CDR1 and CDR2 (germline): SGHTA, FQGNSA. The CDR3 is 13 residues long. Between the trimmed V and J ends, which lost 1 base and 6 bases, there was a span of 7 bases. Here the CDR3 reads CASSLGGGNEQFF. The CDR3 bases are TGTGCCAGCAGCTTAGGAGGGGGCAATGAGCAGTTCTTC.

J is TRBJ2-1 and V is TRBV9; D is perhaps TRBD1 (8 bases). Trimming pared 2 bases from V and 2 bases from J, leaving 14 bases between. Per the germline V gene, CDR1 is SGDLS and CDR2 is YYNGEE. This CDR3 spans 16 amino acids. CDR3 nucleotides: TGTGCCAGCAGCGTCGGGGGGACAGGTACCTACAATGAGCAGTTCTTC. Translating it yields CASSVGGTGTYNEQFF.

The chain has TRBV10-1 and TRBJ2-3, with D unresolved. Per the germline V gene, CDR1 is WNHNN and CDR2 is SYGVQD (reference sequence). This CDR3 region has 15 residues. V was shortened by 0 bases and J by 0 bases, with 7 bases between the two germline ends. CDR3 nucleotides: TGCGCCAGCAGTGAGTCCCCAACTAGCACAGATACGCAGTATTTT. Amino acids: CASSESPTSTDTQYF.

The V and J genes are TRBV7-2 and TRBJ1-2, with 8 bases aligning to TRBD1. The CDR3 contains 14 residues. The V gene end was trimmed by 1 base and the J gene end by 7 bases; junction bases not matched to a gene: 5. The germline CDR1 and CDR2 sequences are SGHTA and FQGNSA. The CDR3 DNA reads as TGTGCCAGCAGCTTAGGTCAGGGGGCAAGTGGCTACACCTTC. It codes for CASSLGQGASGYTF. Combining the CDR3 with reference TRBV7-2 and TRBJ1-2 gives the whole variable domain GAGVSQSPSNKVTEKGKDVELRCDPISGHTALYWYRQSLGQGLEFLIYFQGNSAPDKSGLPSDRFSAERTGGSVSTLTIQRTQQEDSAVYLCASSLGQGASGYTFGSGTRLTVV.

The rearrangement links TRBV7-6 to TRBJ1-5; a weak D match, TRBD1 (5 bases). This CDR3 spans 17 amino acids. V was trimmed by 2 bases and J by 1 base, leaving 15 bases between them. CDR1 and CDR2 from the germline V gene are SGHVS and FNYEAQ. The CDR3 is CASSLWGDGISNQPQHF. The CDR3 DNA follows: TGTGCCAGCAGCTTATGGGGGGACGGAATAAGCAATCAGCCCCAGCATTTT.

The J gene is TRBJ1-2, the V gene TRBV5-5; D unresolved. This CDR3 has 18 amino acids. The V end was cut by 4 bases, the J end by 2 bases, with 24 bases between. CDR1 and CDR2 (germline): SGHKS, YYEKEE (reference sequence). DNA of the CDR3: TGTGCCAGCAGCCCTTCGACCCGACCAGAGGGATTAAACTATGGCTACACCTTC. Its protein is CASSPSTRPEGLNYGYTF.

The CDR3 reads CASSPRQGADYEQYF. For the CDR3, the DNA is TGTGCCAGCAGCCCCAGACAGGGTGCAGACTACGAGCAGTACTTC. The V call is TRBV5-4, the J call TRBJ2-7, with 7 bases matching TRBD1. Germline V gives CDR1 SGHNT, CDR2 YYREEE (reference sequence). This CDR3 spans 15 amino acids. Trimming at V came to 4 bases and at J to 3 bases, leaving 10 bases not matched to a gene.

The genes are TRBV5-5 and TRBJ2-2; the D gene is possibly TRBD2 (6 bases). The V and J ends lost 4 bases and 6 bases respectively, with 10 bases between them. The CDR3 is made up of 13 amino acids. CDR1 SGHKS and CDR2 YYEKEE come from the germline V gene (reference sequence). The CDR3 DNA follows: TGTGCCAGCAGCGCGGACTATCCCGGGGAGCTGTTTTTT. It encodes CASSADYPGELFF.

CDR3 sequence reads: CSVGSGQGGGYTF. The CDR3 coding sequence is TGCAGCGTTGGTTCGGGACAGGGTGGTGGCTACACCTTC. The chain joins TRBV29-1 to TRBJ1-2, with TRBD1 matching 9 bases. The CDR3 has 13 amino acids. Germline lookup yields CDR1 SQVTM and CDR2 ANQGSEA. Trimming removed 4 bases from V and 7 bases from J; junction bases left unmatched: 7.

The chain joins TRBV7-3 to TRBJ1-2; 7 bases fit TRBD1. V dropped 5 bases and J dropped 4; count of bases not matched to a gene: 16. The germline CDR1 and CDR2 sequences are SGHTA and FQGTGA. CDR3 length: 17 amino acids. The CDR3: CASSLISKDRLLYGYTF. The CDR3 DNA follows: TGTGCCAGCAGCCTAATATCCAAGGACAGGTTGCTCTATGGCTACACCTTC.

The V gene is TRBV2, the J gene TRBJ1-1; D might be TRBD1 (5 bases). Germline V gene sequence: CDR1 SNHLY, CDR2 FYNNEI. This CDR3 contains 13 residues. Between the trimmed V and J ends, which lost 7 bases and 1 base, there was a span of 10 bases. The CDR3 loop reads CASKRQRNTEAFF. Written as DNA, the CDR3 is TGTGCCAGCAAAAGACAGAGGAACACTGAAGCTTTCTTT.

The CDR3, as DNA: TGCAGCGTTGGAGGGGGACAGGGGGGGACCGAGCAGTACTTC. Its translation is CSVGGGQGGTEQYF. V is TRBV29-1 and J is TRBJ2-7; 11 nucleotides match TRBD1. The germline gives CDR1 SQVTM, CDR2 ANQGSEA. With V trimmed by 4 bases and J by 6 bases, 8 bases remained unmatched. The length of the CDR3 is 14 residues.

The chain combines TRBV5-1 with TRBJ2-3; 8 bases align to TRBD1. CDR3 size: 16 residues. Germline V gives CDR1 SGHRS, CDR2 YFSETQ. V shed 3 bases, J shed 1 base, and the junction held 7 bases outside the gene matches. DNA for the CDR3: TGCGCCAGCAGCTCCTGGGGGACAGGCCGCACAGATACGCAGTATTTT. Translated: CASSSWGTGRTDTQYF.

The V call is TRBV7-9, the J call TRBJ1-2, with TRBD1 identical over 11 bases. The germline gives CDR1 SEHNR, CDR2 FQNEAQ (reference sequence). The ends lost 4 bases at V and 5 bases at J; junction bases unmatched: 6. This CDR3 comprises 15 residues. Written as DNA, the CDR3 is TGTGCCAGCAGCTCCGGGACAGGGGGAGGTTATGGCTACACCTTC. Translation: CASSSGTGGGYGYTF.

This clone has at least ten counts. J is TRBJ2-3 and V is TRBV10-1; TRBD2 matches 8 bases. This CDR3 is 17 amino acids long. V shed 3 bases and J 0 bases; nucleotides not matched to a gene: 8. The V gene's germline CDR1 is WNHNN and CDR2 SYGVQD (reference sequence). CDR3 loop: CASSEKTSATSTDTQYF. The CDR3 nucleotides read TGCGCCAGCAGTGAAAAGACTAGCGCCACTAGCACAGATACGCAGTATTTT.

This clone is a singleton in its sample. The CDR3 coding sequence is TGCGCCAGCAGCCAAGAGGGGGGGGCTGCATATAATTCACCCCTCCACTTT. It yields the protein CASSQEGGAAYNSPLHF. The genes are TRBV4-3 and TRBJ1-6, with D perhaps matching TRBD1 (6 bases). CDR3 length equals 17 residues. Between the trimmed V and J ends, which lost 0 bases and 4 bases, there was a span of 13 bases. Germline values: CDR1 LGHNA, CDR2 YSLEER.

The CDR3 coding sequence is TGCGCCAGCAGCCTCGATCAACCGGGGGTCTCTGAAGCTTTCTTT. It encodes CASSLDQPGVSEAFF. The J gene is TRBJ1-1, the V gene TRBV5-1; a possible D gene is TRBD1 (5 bases). This CDR3 is built from 15 residues. The germline V and J ends were trimmed by 4 bases and 6 bases, with 19 bases remaining between them. Germline lookup yields CDR1 SGHRS and CDR2 YFSETQ.